The T cell receptor beta chain described here comes from a study of T cells expressing NK-cell markers. Whole-study context: Repertoires of TCR beta were obtained from T cells sorted as CD3+CD56+NKG2C+, CD3+CD56+NKG2C- and CD3+CD56-NKG2C+. Among eight sequenced donors, seven carried HCMV seropositivity while one was seronegative.

CDR1 is MNHEY and CDR2 is SVGAGI in the germline V gene. This CDR3 has 13 amino acids. TCRdb reprocessed the 5' RACE reads and reports one entry per CDR3 protein, with no DNA. Recorded for this sample: some 600,000 distinct CDR3 sequences. The TCR sequence derives from a man younger than 35 in good health. What was sequenced was blood T cells: a sorted CD56 or NKG2C T cell subset, CD4+ or CD8+ T cells, or bulk PBMC T cells (not recorded which). The rearrangement links TRBV6-5 to TRBJ2-1; TCRdb outputs TRBD1, but without DNA this stays unchecked. The CDR3 loop reads CASSSDRDNEQFF.